This T cell receptor beta chain appears in the sequencing data of a study of blood T cell repertoires in COVID-19. In the study overall: Whether acute or convalescent, the COVID-19 samples came from the United States, Italy and Spain. Nucleic acid was either cDNA or gDNA, and it came from T cells, B-cell-depleted T cells, or PBMCs.

Clones were read by immunoSEQ multiplex PCR, and TCRdb kept only the in-frame ones, dropping some. Counted here are roughly 200,000 clones, approximately 78% occurring once; the ten biggest clones make up approximately 9.2%. Ages ranged from about 18 to 89 years, with residence in around 24 US areas. Clinical history reported by participants formed the basis on which cohorts were assigned. This clone was found a few times. The V gene's germline CDR1 is GTSNPN and CDR2 SVGIG (reference sequence). V lost 0 bases, J lost 14 bases, and 20 bases lay in between. The CDR3 spans 14 residues. Material for sequencing was PBMCs or T cells enriched from blood (not recorded which). This chain joins TRBV30 and TRBJ1-5; perhaps TRBD1 as D (5 bases). The source of this sequence is a man aged 40-49 years who had recovered from COVID-19. The CDR3 protein is CAWSVSVGAGPKHF. The CDR3 DNA reads as TGTGCCTGGAGTGTATCCGTGGGAGCGGGACCGAAGCATTTT.